These 4 T cell receptor beta chains originate from one sample sequenced in a study of OX40 agonist ivuxolimab in advanced cancers. Assay used: immunoSEQ multiplex PCR; TCRdb lists only in-frame clones, some missing. The profile shows more than 13,000 clones, approximately 80% of them singletons. The starting material was CD4+ or CD8+ T cells sorted from blood, obtained in a trial of the OX40 agonist ivuxolimab. Every receptor here comes from an adult with an advanced solid tumor such as melanoma, head and neck, liver or kidney cancer.

This chain links TRBV7-6 with TRBJ2-1; 9 nucleotides match TRBD1. CDR1 and CDR2 (germline): SGHVS, FNYEAQ. The trim removed 3 bases at V and 9 bases at J, leaving 9 bases unmatched. This CDR3 has 15 amino acids. CDR3 sequence reads: CASSFRDRDLGEQFF. The CDR3 DNA follows: TGTGCCAGCAGCTTCCGGGACAGGGATTTAGGTGAGCAGTTCTTC.

The chain couples TRBV27 to TRBJ1-2; a possible D gene is TRBD1 (5 bases). Germline values: CDR1 MNHEY, CDR2 SMNVEV (reference sequence). The CDR3 has 16 amino acids. V was trimmed by 6 bases and J by 8 bases, leaving 25 bases between them. The CDR3 region is CASSSNSPGNLVGYTF. CDR3 bases: TGTGCCAGCAGCTCAAACAGTCCAGGGAATCTTGTAGGCTACACCTTC.

The J gene is TRBJ1-2, the V gene TRBV11-2; TRBD1 matches at 8 bases. V lost 3 bases to trimming and J lost 7 bases; unmatched junction nucleotides: 16. Germline V gene lookup returns CDR1 SGHAT and CDR2 FQNNGV. This CDR3 is 17 amino acids long. Here the CDR3 reads CASSLGDRGQGSSGYTF. CDR3 sequence (DNA): TGTGCCAGCAGCTTGGGAGATCGAGGACAGGGTTCCTCTGGCTACACCTTC.

V usage is TRBV7-9 and J usage is TRBJ2-3; D call uncertain. The CDR3 runs to 12 residues. Germline V gives CDR1 SEHNR, CDR2 FQNEAQ (reference sequence). V lost 5 bases and J 6 bases, leaving 9 bases between the germline ends. CDR3 protein: CASSLEGDTQYF. CDR3 bases: TGTGCCAGCAGCCTAGAAGGGGATACGCAGTATTTT.